These 14 T cell receptor beta chains came from one sample sequenced in a study of blood T cell repertoires in COVID-19. Method: immunoSEQ multiplex PCR; TCRdb's copy keeps in-frame clones and lacks some. The sample lists around 68,000 clones, less than 85% seen once, with 15% to 20% in the top ten. Sequencing was done on a sample of peripheral blood. Receptor source: a man aged 80 or over with active COVID-19.

The chain has TRBV6-5 and TRBJ2-1; 10 nucleotides align to TRBD2. Trimming took 11 bases from V and 9 from J; bases not matched to a gene: 13. CDR1 MNHEY and CDR2 SVGAGI come from the germline V gene. The CDR3 has 14 residues. CDR3 protein: CACSGAGGHVEQFF. The CDR3, as DNA: TGTGCCTGTTCGGGAGCGGGGGGGCACGTTGAGCAGTTCTTC.

The genes are TRBV6-2 or TRBV6-3 and TRBJ2-7; 11 bases are shared with TRBD1. Losses at the gene ends were 2 bases for V and 0 bases for J; bases not matched to a gene: 6. Germline V CDR1 and CDR2: MNHEY, SVGEGT. The CDR3 has 17 residues. The CDR3 loop is CASSYRPGTGGSYEQYF. As DNA, the CDR3 is TGTGCCAGCAGTTACCGACCCGGGACAGGGGGCTCCTACGAGCAGTACTTC.

In its sample, this clone was seen once. The chain links TRBV2 to TRBJ1-1, with D possibly being TRBD1 (5 bases). The CDR3 length is 14 residues. V shed 6 bases and J shed 0 bases, with 11 bases lying between them. In germline, CDR1 is SNHLY, CDR2 FYNNEI. The CDR3, as DNA: TGTGCCAGCAGAGGACACTTCTTGAACACTGAAGCTTTCTTT. Translated, it gives CASRGHFLNTEAFF.

This clone was seen once. The rearrangement uses TRBV9 and TRBJ1-2, with 8 nucleotides matching TRBD1. V shed 0 bases and J 1 base; nucleotides not matched to a gene: 8. This CDR3 contains 17 residues. Germline V CDR1 and CDR2: SGDLS, YYNGEE. CDR3: CASSVDGDRPINYGYTF. The CDR3 coding sequence is TGTGCCAGCAGCGTAGATGGGGACAGGCCCATTAACTATGGCTACACCTTC.

The rearrangement joins TRBV5-1 to TRBJ2-3, with D possibly being TRBD2 (5 bases). This CDR3 has 13 residues. V gave up 4 bases and J gave up 6 bases, with 12 bases separating them. Germline CDR1 SGHRS, CDR2 YFSETQ. The DNA for the CDR3 is TGCGCCAGCAGCCCCGAGGGTGATGATACGCAGTATTTT. It translates to CASSPEGDDTQYF.

The chain is built from TRBV19 and TRBJ2-1; 7 bases map to TRBD2. The CDR3 extends over 14 amino acids. Losses at the gene ends were 1 base for V and 3 bases for J; bases not matched to a gene: 0. Per the germline V gene, CDR1 is LNHDA and CDR2 is SQIVND (reference sequence). The CDR3: CASSIGTSYNEQFF. The CDR3 coding sequence is TGTGCCAGTAGTATAGGGACTAGCTACAATGAGCAGTTCTTC.

The chain combines TRBV24-1 with TRBJ1-2, with 8 bases fitting TRBD1. CDR3 length equals 13 residues. Germline values: CDR1 KGHDR, CDR2 SFDVKD. J was trimmed by 7 bases and V by 5 bases; bases with no gene match: 5. CDR3 residues: CATSVGQGGGYTF. CDR3 nucleotides: TGTGCCACCAGTGTCGGACAGGGTGGTGGCTACACCTTC.

The chain has TRBV30 and TRBJ2-3; 9 bases are shared with TRBD1. CDR3 length: 18 amino acids. The junction had 12 bases not matched to a gene; V was cut back by 0 bases and J by 2 bases. Per germline, CDR1 GTSNPN and CDR2 SVGIG (reference sequence). The CDR3 reads CAWSVLVLGQGLTDTQYF. The DNA of the CDR3 is TGTGCCTGGAGTGTATTGGTGCTGGGACAGGGTCTCACAGATACGCAGTATTTT. The full variable domain, in which reference TRBV30 and TRBJ2-3 provide the parts outside the CDR3, is SQTIHQWPATLVQPVGSPLSLECTVEGTSNPNLYWYRQAAGRGLQLLFYSVGIGQISSEVPQNLSASRPQDRQFILSSKKLLLSDSGFYLCAWSVLVLGQGLTDTQYFGPGTRLTVL.

This chain uses TRBV6-6 with TRBJ2-5, with 7 nucleotides matching TRBD1. The length of the CDR3 is 15 residues. Germline lookup yields CDR1 MNHNY and CDR2 SVGAGI (reference sequence). With 5 bases clipped from V and 0 bases from J, the junction kept 6 bases outside the gene matches. DNA of the CDR3: TGTGCCAGCAGTCACCGGGACAGAGACCAAGAGACCCAGTACTTC. This gives the protein CASSHRDRDQETQYF.

CDR3 DNA: TGTGCCAGCAGCAGGGCGGGATCGGGGTCCTACGAGCAGTACTTC. Residues: CASSRAGSGSYEQYF. The chain carries TRBV3-1 (or the pseudogene TRBV3-2) and TRBJ2-7; a possible D gene is TRBD2 (6 bases). The CDR3 consists of 15 residues. Trimming left V 5 bases short and J 1 base short, with 15 bases between. Germline-derived CDR1 and CDR2 are LGHDT and YNNKEL (reference sequence).

This clone was picked up one time. The rearrangement uses TRBV9 and TRBJ1-3, with TRBD1 as a possible D gene (5 bases). Trimming stripped 1 base from V and 0 bases from J, with 11 bases between. Per the germline V gene, CDR1 is SGDLS and CDR2 is YYNGEE. The CDR3 is 16 amino acids. The CDR3 reads CASSVTADSSGNTIYF. The CDR3 DNA reads as TGTGCCAGCAGCGTAACGGCCGACAGCTCTGGAAACACCATATATTTT.

V usage is TRBV19 and J usage is TRBJ2-4; 8 bases fit TRBD1. Trimming cost V 5 bases and J 2 bases; bases outside gene matches: 8. The germline CDR1 and CDR2 sequences are LNHDA and SQIVND (reference sequence). CDR3 size: 16 residues. The CDR3 sequence: CASSSGQEMTKNIQYF. The CDR3 DNA is TGTGCCAGTAGTTCGGGACAGGAAATGACCAAAAACATTCAGTACTTC.

This clone has a handful of counts. The rearrangement links TRBV5-4 to TRBJ2-1, with 9 bases lining up with TRBD1. The trim removed 4 bases at V and 8 bases at J, leaving 10 bases unmatched. From germline, CDR1 is SGHNT and CDR2 YYREEE (reference sequence). The CDR3 consists of 15 residues. The CDR3 region has the DNA TGTGCCAGCAGCCCAGGGGGACAGGGTAACTATGAGCAGTTCTTC. Protein product: CASSPGGQGNYEQFF.

This chain joins TRBV28 and TRBJ2-7, with unresolved D. The CDR3 is 12 residues long. Trimming took 0 bases from V and 5 from J, leaving 5 bases between them. Per germline, CDR1 MDHEN and CDR2 SYDVKM. In DNA, the CDR3 is TGTGCCAGCAGTTTATGGGCAAACGAGCAGTACTTC. Encoded protein: CASSLWANEQYF.